This passage covers 27 T cell receptor beta chains from one sample sequenced in a study of beta chain features in type 1 diabetes. The study reverse transcribed the entire isolated RNA, so it sequenced expressed TCRB transcripts. Sequenced by immunoSEQ multiplex PCR; TCRdb stores in-frame clones only, minus some. The sample carries 350,000 to 400,000 clones, approximately 15% recorded once. The source material was naive CD4+ T cells from blood. The receptors derive from a woman younger than 30 in good health.

The V call is TRBV19, the J call TRBJ2-7, with 7 bases aligning to TRBD1. CDR3 length: 13 residues. Unmatched junction bases numbered 3, after V lost 3 bases and J lost 4 bases. Germline-derived CDR1 and CDR2 are LNHDA and SQIVND (reference sequence). For the CDR3, the DNA is TGTGCCAGTAGTATCGGGACAGCTTACGAGCAGTACTTC. This encodes CASSIGTAYEQYF.

The chain combines TRBV7-9 with TRBJ1-2, with 9 bases matching TRBD1. V was pared by 3 bases and J by 8 bases, with 7 bases of the junction left unmatched. Germline V gene lookup returns CDR1 SEHNR and CDR2 FQNEAQ (reference sequence). The CDR3 consists of 14 residues. The CDR3 sequence: CASSFKQGAQGYTF. CDR3 DNA sequence: TGTGCCAGCAGCTTTAAACAGGGGGCGCAAGGCTACACCTTC.

This clone was detected a few times. The rearrangement joins TRBV5-1 to TRBJ1-2, with D uncertain. Trimming removed 0 bases at V and 7 bases at J, with 22 bases between. From germline, CDR1 is SGHRS and CDR2 YFSETQ. The CDR3 sequence is 17 residues long. CDR3 protein: CASSLAFSPGGVSGYTF. In DNA form, the CDR3 reads TGCGCCAGCAGCTTGGCCTTTTCACCTGGTGGAGTCTCTGGCTACACCTTC.

The chain recombines TRBV2 with TRBJ2-2, with 8 bases fitting TRBD2. Germline V gene sequence: CDR1 SNHLY, CDR2 FYNNEI. The CDR3 runs 18 residues. With 6 bases clipped from V and 10 bases from J, the junction kept 22 bases outside the gene matches. CDR3 sequence (DNA): TGTGCCAGCAGCCTCCCTAGCCTTCGGCTAGCGGGTTCTTTGGAGCTGTTTTTT. The encoded protein is CASSLPSLRLAGSLELFF.

The J gene is TRBJ2-1, the V gene TRBV19; 10 positions match TRBD2. V was pared by 4 bases and J by 3 bases, with 9 bases of the junction left unmatched. In germline, CDR1 is LNHDA, CDR2 SQIVND (reference sequence). CDR3 length equals 17 residues. The CDR3 DNA sequence: TGTGCCAGTAGTAGGACCAGCGGGAGGGCCATCTACAATGAGCAGTTCTTC. This translates into CASSRTSGRAIYNEQFF. The whole variable domain, filled in from reference TRBV19 and TRBJ2-1, reads DGGITQSPKYLFRKEGQNVTLSCEQNLNHDAMYWYRQDPGQGLRLIYYSQIVNDFQKGDIAEGYSVSREKKESFPLTVTSAQKNPTAFYLCASSRTSGRAIYNEQFFGPGTRLTVL.

This clone has a handful of counts. The CDR3 here is CASSPSSGELFF. DNA for the CDR3: TGTGCCAGCAGCCCGTCCTCCGGGGAGCTGTTTTTT. The chain joins TRBV7-3 to TRBJ2-2; D is undetermined. Germline V gene data show CDR1 as SGHTA and CDR2 as FQGTGA. The CDR3 is 12 amino acids. V was trimmed by 5 bases and J by 6 bases, leaving 7 bases between them.

The rearrangement uses TRBV7-9 and TRBJ1-2; 8 bases agree with TRBD1. The CDR3 loop spans 15 amino acids. Germline trimming cut 0 bases from V and 8 bases from J; bases unmatched to any gene: 8. The germline V gene has CDR1 SEHNR and CDR2 FQNEAQ (reference sequence). In nucleotides, the CDR3 is TGTGCCAGCAGCTTAGCGCGTGACAGGGGACGAGGCTACACCTTC. Amino acids: CASSLARDRGRGYTF.

The chain carries TRBV2 and TRBJ1-5; D gene unclear. The CDR3 is made up of 16 amino acids. Trimming took off 6 bases at V and 1 base at J, with 16 bases between the two ends. Germline lookup yields CDR1 SNHLY and CDR2 FYNNEI. The CDR3 spells CASRGRVSGSNQPQHF. The CDR3, as DNA: TGTGCCAGCAGGGGGAGAGTTTCGGGGAGCAATCAGCCCCAGCATTTT.

The V call is TRBV7-2, the J call TRBJ2-7; 10 nucleotides agree with TRBD2. V was clipped by 4 bases and J by 5 bases; unmatched bases: 11. Germline CDR1 reads SGHTA; CDR2 reads FQGNSA. The CDR3 contains 16 residues. The CDR3, as DNA: TGTGCCAGCAGCTCGAGAGCGGGAGGGCCGGGGGACGAGCAGTACTTC. Encoded protein: CASSSRAGGPGDEQYF.

This clone was detected a few times. This chain links TRBV19 with TRBJ2-1; 7 bases align to TRBD2. CDR1 LNHDA and CDR2 SQIVND come from the germline V gene (reference sequence). CDR3 length: 14 residues. The V gene end was trimmed by 8 bases and the J gene end by 0 bases; junction bases not matched to a gene: 4. In DNA, the CDR3 is TGTGCCAGTGGGAGCGGGGACTCCTACAATGAGCAGTTCTTC. Encoded protein: CASGSGDSYNEQFF.

The chain is built from TRBV7-9 and TRBJ2-7; 7 nucleotides match TRBD2. V lost 6 bases to trimming and J lost 6 bases; unmatched junction nucleotides: 8. The CDR3 totals 13 residues. Looked up from germline, CDR1 is SEHNR and CDR2 is FQNEAQ (reference sequence). Written as DNA, the CDR3 is TGTGCCAGCAGTCAACGTCGGGGGGTCGAGCAGTACTTC. This translates into CASSQRRGVEQYF.

This clone was recorded a few times. V gene TRBV5-4 combines with J gene TRBJ1-1; D call uncertain. Trimming shortened V by 4 bases and J by 1 base, and 11 bases separated the two germline ends. The CDR3 has 14 residues. Germline V gene lookup returns CDR1 SGHNT and CDR2 YYREEE (reference sequence). The CDR3 reads CASSADMANTEAFF. Written as DNA, the CDR3 is TGTGCCAGCAGCGCCGACATGGCGAACACTGAAGCTTTCTTT.

This clone was found a few times. The J gene is TRBJ2-1, the V gene TRBV30; TRBD2 might be the D (5 bases). The CDR3 sequence is 12 residues long. The germline V gene has CDR1 GTSNPN and CDR2 SVGIG (reference sequence). V gave up 4 bases and J gave up 4 bases, with 8 bases separating them. The DNA for the CDR3 is TGTGCCTGGATCCCGGGGTACAATGAGCAGTTCTTC. It specifies CAWIPGYNEQFF. Complete variable domain (other parts from reference TRBV30 and TRBJ2-1): SQTIHQWPATLVQPVGSPLSLECTVEGTSNPNLYWYRQAAGRGLQLLFYSVGIGQISSEVPQNLSASRPQDRQFILSSKKLLLSDSGFYLCAWIPGYNEQFFGPGTRLTVL.

The chain has TRBV5-1 and TRBJ1-4; perhaps TRBD1 as D (5 bases). Germline-derived CDR1 and CDR2 are SGHRS and YFSETQ. CDR3 length: 15 amino acids. Trimming removed 4 bases at V and 1 base at J, with 11 bases between. The CDR3 region has the DNA TGCGCCAGCAGCAAGGGGATCCGAACTAATGAAAAACTGTTTTTT. Translated: CASSKGIRTNEKLFF.

DNA of the CDR3: TGCAGCGTTAGTGGGCAGGGGTCTGAAAAACTGTTTTTT. Its protein product is CSVSGQGSEKLFF. The J gene is TRBJ1-4, the V gene TRBV29-1, with D possibly matching TRBD1 (6 bases). Germline lookup yields CDR1 SQVTM and CDR2 ANQGSEA. The V end was cut by 5 bases, the J end by 7 bases, with 14 bases between. The CDR3 runs 13 residues.

This clone was recorded a few times. V is TRBV7-2 and J is TRBJ2-7; 7 bases line up with TRBD2. Germline CDR1 and CDR2: SGHTA and FQGNSA. This CDR3 has 14 residues. V dropped 1 base and J dropped 3; count of bases not matched to a gene: 3. CDR3 nucleotide sequence: TGTGCCAGCAGCTTAGTGGGCGGGAGCTACGAGCAGTACTTC. Encoded protein: CASSLVGGSYEQYF.

This clone has just a few counts. CDR3 in amino acids: CASQTGDDNQPQHF. The CDR3 DNA is TGTGCCAGTCAGACAGGGGATGACAATCAGCCCCAGCATTTT. The gene calls are TRBV19 and TRBJ1-5, with 8 nucleotides matching TRBD1. The ends lost 8 bases at V and 3 bases at J; junction bases unmatched: 6. CDR1 is LNHDA, CDR2 SQIVND, per germline (reference sequence). The CDR3 has 14 amino acids.

This clone appeared a few times. This chain uses TRBV18 with TRBJ2-1, with D perhaps matching TRBD2 (5 bases). The CDR3 sequence is 12 residues long. CDR1 is KGHSH, CDR2 LQKENI, per germline. The V gene lost 5 bases and the J gene lost 8 bases, with 10 bases spanning the gap. DNA for the CDR3: TGTGCCAGCTCATTCAGCGGCGATGAGCAGTTCTTC. Translated, it gives CASSFSGDEQFF. Using reference TRBV18 and TRBJ2-1 for the parts outside the CDR3, the full variable domain is NAGVMQNPRHLVRRRGQEARLRCSPMKGHSHVYWYRQLPEEGLKFMVYLQKENIIDESGMPKERFSAEFPKEGPSILRIQQVVRGDSAAYFCASSFSGDEQFFGPGTRLTVL.

The chain employs TRBV30 and TRBJ1-4; tentatively, D is TRBD1 (6 bases). The germline V and J ends were trimmed by 0 bases and 2 bases, with 10 bases remaining between them. The germline gives CDR1 GTSNPN, CDR2 SVGIG (reference sequence). The CDR3 is 15 residues long. CDR3 protein: CAWSVQGWTNEKLFF. DNA for the CDR3: TGTGCCTGGAGTGTACAGGGCTGGACTAATGAAAAACTGTTTTTT.

This clone has just a few counts. The chain carries TRBV6-6 and TRBJ1-5, with D unresolved. Per the germline V gene, CDR1 is MNHNY and CDR2 is SVGAGI (reference sequence). CDR3 length: 15 residues. Trimming left V 6 bases short and J 1 base short, with 13 bases between. CDR3 region: CASRAPRESNQPQHF. The CDR3 bases are TGTGCCAGCAGGGCACCGCGGGAAAGCAATCAGCCCCAGCATTTT.

The sample holds a few counts of this clone. The chain recombines TRBV18 with TRBJ1-3, with 9 bases lining up with TRBD1. Germline values: CDR1 KGHSH, CDR2 LQKENI. CDR3 length: 15 amino acids. The V and J ends lost 2 bases and 4 bases, in that order; junction bases with no gene match: 3. For the CDR3, the DNA is TGTGCCAGCTCACCAATGGGACAGGGCGGAAACACCATATATTTT. This sequence encodes CASSPMGQGGNTIYF.

Only one count was recorded for this clone. The J gene is TRBJ1-3, the V gene TRBV30; 7 bases are shared with TRBD1. With V trimmed by 3 bases and J by 2 bases, 4 bases remained unmatched. Germline V gene sequence: CDR1 GTSNPN, CDR2 SVGIG (reference sequence). This CDR3 has 14 amino acids. This CDR3 is CAWSQGTAGNTIYF. The DNA for the CDR3 is TGTGCCTGGAGCCAAGGGACAGCTGGAAACACCATATATTTT.

The chain uses TRBV7-2 and TRBJ1-1; D unresolved. Germline CDR1 is SGHTA and CDR2 is FQGNSA. CDR3 length equals 13 residues. Between the trimmed V and J ends, which lost 6 bases and 0 bases, there was a span of 8 bases. The CDR3 bases are TGTGCCAGCAGGGGAGGGATGAACACTGAAGCTTTCTTT. This translates into CASRGGMNTEAFF.

This chain links TRBV16 with TRBJ1-1; D is uncertain. The V gene lost 1 base and the J gene lost 5 bases, with 8 bases spanning the gap. This CDR3 has 13 amino acids. CDR1 is KGHSY and CDR2 is FQNENV in the germline V gene. Written as DNA, the CDR3 is TGTGCCAGCAGCCAATGGCGAGGAACTGAAGCTTTCTTT. Its translation is CASSQWRGTEAFF.

The chain employs TRBV29-1 and TRBJ2-1; 7 nucleotides align to TRBD2. There are 13 residues in the CDR3. Germline CDR1 SQVTM, CDR2 ANQGSEA. Unmatched junction bases numbered 8, after V lost 3 bases and J lost 9 bases. This CDR3 reads CSVDAGASSEQFF. In nucleotides, the CDR3 is TGCAGCGTTGATGCGGGAGCGAGTTCTGAGCAGTTCTTC.

CDR3 in amino acids: CASSARESSTGELFF. In DNA form, the CDR3 reads TGTGCCAGCAGTGCACGGGAGAGTAGCACCGGGGAGCTGTTTTTT. This chain joins TRBV6-5 and TRBJ2-2, with D maybe TRBD2 (6 bases). This CDR3 has 15 amino acids. V lost 5 bases and J 4 bases, leaving 14 bases between the germline ends. CDR1 and CDR2 (germline): MNHEY, SVGAGI.

This clone was picked up a small number of times. The V call is TRBV27, the J call TRBJ2-5, with D tentatively TRBD1 (6 bases). Trimming cost V 3 bases and J 5 bases, with 10 bases left between them. Germline assignment: CDR1 MNHEY and CDR2 SMNVEV (reference sequence). This CDR3 has 13 residues. CDR3 sequence (DNA): TGTGCCAGCAGTTTGAACAGGGCCGAGACCCAGTACTTC. Residues: CASSLNRAETQYF.